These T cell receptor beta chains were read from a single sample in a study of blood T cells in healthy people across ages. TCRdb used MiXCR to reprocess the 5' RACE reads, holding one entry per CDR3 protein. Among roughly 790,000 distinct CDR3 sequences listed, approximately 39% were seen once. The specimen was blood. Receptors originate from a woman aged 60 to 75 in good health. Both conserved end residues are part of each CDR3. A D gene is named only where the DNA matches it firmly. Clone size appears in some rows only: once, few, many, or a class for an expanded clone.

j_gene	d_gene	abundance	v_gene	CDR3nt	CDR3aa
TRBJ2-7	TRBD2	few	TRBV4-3	TGCGCCAGCAGCCAAGACGGCCGGGCTAGCGGGGGGTCCTACGAGCAGTACTTC	CASSQDGRASGGSYEQYF
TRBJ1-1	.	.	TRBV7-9	TGTGCCAGCAGCTTAGGGCCTGCATCGGGGCGCACTGAAGCTTTCTTT	CASSLGPASGRTEAFF
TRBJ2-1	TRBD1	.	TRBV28	TGTGCCAGCAGAGATCCCGTTCCGGGACAGAAGGAGTTCTTC	CASRDPVPGQKEFF
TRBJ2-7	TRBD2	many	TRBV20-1	TGCAGTGCTAGAGCTAGCGGGACAAGCTCCTACGAGCAGTACTTC	CSARASGTSSYEQYF
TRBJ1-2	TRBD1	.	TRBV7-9	TGTGCCAGCAGCTTTAACCCCGGGACAGGGGGCATTGGCTACACCTTC	CASSFNPGTGGIGYTF
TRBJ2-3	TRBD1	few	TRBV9	TGTGCCAGCAGCGTCAAGTTAGGGGGCGCAGATACGCAGTATTTT	CASSVKLGGADTQYF
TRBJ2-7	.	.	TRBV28	TGTGCCAGCAGCCTGACAGGACCCCCTTACGAGCAGTACTTC	CASSLTGPPYEQYF
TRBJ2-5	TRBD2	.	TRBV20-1	TGCTGTGCTGGCCACACGGTGCGGGAGCAGTACTTC	CCAGHTVREQYF
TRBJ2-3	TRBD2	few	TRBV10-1	TGCGCCAGCAGGGGAGCGGGGGATACGCAGTATTTT	CASRGAGDTQYF
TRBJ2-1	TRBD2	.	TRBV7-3	TGTGCCAGCAGCTCTCTAGCGGGGGGGCCTTACAATGAGCGGTTCTTC	CASSSLAGGPYNERFF